The 19 T cell receptor beta chains below come from one sample, sequenced in a study of blood T cell repertoires in COVID-19. Using immunoSEQ multiplex PCR, the repertoire was profiled, and TCRdb retains in-frame clones only, with some absent. The sample consists of fewer than 200,000 clones, 70% to 85% of them appearing once. Material for sequencing was peripheral blood. These receptors were taken from a woman aged 80 or older with acute or convalescent COVID-19.

The J gene is TRBJ2-2, the V gene TRBV6-5; TRBD1 matches 10 bases. V lost 4 bases, J lost 3 bases, and 2 bases stayed unmatched. Germline V gene lookup returns CDR1 MNHEY and CDR2 SVGAGI. The CDR3 totals 15 residues. The DNA of the CDR3 is TGTGCCAGCAGTTCCGGACAGGGGGACACCGGGGAGCTGTTTTTT. Translation: CASSSGQGDTGELFF.

The V gene is TRBV11-2, the J gene TRBJ2-5; 9 nucleotides align to TRBD2. This CDR3 comprises 14 residues. The V gene end was trimmed by 4 bases and the J gene end by 3 bases; junction bases not matched to a gene: 3. Germline V gene lookup returns CDR1 SGHAT and CDR2 FQNNGV. This chain's CDR3 is CASSSRLAEETQYF. The CDR3 DNA reads as TGTGCCAGCAGCTCGAGACTAGCGGAAGAGACCCAGTACTTC.

This clone was detected a few times. This chain links TRBV27 with TRBJ2-3; D gene uncertain. V lost 1 base and J lost 6, with 8 bases in between. This CDR3 is 13 amino acids long. Per the germline V gene, CDR1 is MNHEY and CDR2 is SMNVEV (reference sequence). The CDR3 nucleotides read TGTGCCAGCAGTTTATTAGTCGGGGATACGCAGTATTTT. It codes for CASSLLVGDTQYF.

The chain couples TRBV19 to TRBJ1-5; TRBD1 aligns across 9 bases. V was clipped by 4 bases and J by 7 bases; unmatched bases: 5. The CDR3 length is 14 residues. In germline, CDR1 is LNHDA, CDR2 SQIVND (reference sequence). CDR3: CASSKQGAGQPQHF. For the CDR3, the DNA is TGTGCCAGTAGTAAACAGGGGGCAGGGCAGCCCCAGCATTTT.

V is TRBV2 and J is TRBJ2-1, with 11 bases matching TRBD2. Germline assignment: CDR1 SNHLY and CDR2 FYNNEI. The junction had 6 bases not matched to a gene; V was cut back by 4 bases and J by 7 bases. The CDR3 sequence is 15 residues long. The CDR3: CASSVTSGSGNEQFF. DNA of the CDR3: TGTGCCAGCAGTGTTACTAGCGGGAGTGGGAATGAGCAGTTCTTC.

This chain connects TRBV6-5 to TRBJ1-4; TRBD1 is a possible D gene (6 bases). The CDR3 runs 16 residues. Germline CDR1 is MNHEY and CDR2 is SVGAGI. Trimming removed 0 bases from V and 7 bases from J, with 15 bases in between. As DNA, the CDR3 is TGTGCCAGCAGTTACTCACGAGGGCAGGGGCGTGAAAAACTGTTTTTT. Protein: CASSYSRGQGREKLFF.

J is TRBJ1-5 and V is TRBV6-1; maybe TRBD1 (5 bases). This CDR3 has 12 residues. V lost 2 bases and J lost 14, with 13 bases in between. Germline values: CDR1 MNHNS, CDR2 SASEGT. The CDR3 region is CASSEYPWTKHF. Written as DNA, the CDR3 is TGTGCCAGCAGTGAATATCCCTGGACAAAGCATTTT.

In this sample, this clone turned up a few times. This rearrangement joins TRBV29-1 to TRBJ2-7; TRBD1 matches at 8 bases. The junction had 8 bases not matched to a gene; V was cut back by 5 bases and J by 2 bases. Germline V gene lookup returns CDR1 SQVTM and CDR2 ANQGSEA. CDR3 length: 14 residues. The CDR3, as DNA: TGCAGCGTTAACCGGGGGACAGGTACCTACGAGCAGTACTTC. This codes for CSVNRGTGTYEQYF.

This clone occurred once. CDR3 coding DNA: TGTGCCAGCAGCCAAGATAGCGGACCGTACAATGAGCAGTTCTTC. It specifies CASSQDSGPYNEQFF. V usage is TRBV4-2 and J usage is TRBJ2-1; D perhaps matches TRBD2 (6 bases). There are 15 residues in the CDR3. Germline V lookup: CDR1 LGHNA, CDR2 YNFKEQ. V lost 0 bases and J lost 4, with 10 bases in between.

This rearrangement joins TRBV2 to TRBJ2-2; D might be TRBD2 (6 bases). Trimming left V 6 bases short and J 1 base short, with 12 bases between. Germline CDR1 reads SNHLY; CDR2 reads FYNNEI. The CDR3 has 15 amino acids. This CDR3 reads CASSRDFRNTGELFF. CDR3 nucleotides: TGTGCCAGCAGCCGGGACTTTCGGAACACCGGGGAGCTGTTTTTT. Variable domain in full (rest from reference TRBV2 and TRBJ2-2): EPEVTQTPSHQVTQMGQEVILRCVPISNHLYFYWYRQILGQKVEFLVSFYNNEISEKSEIFDDQFSVERPDGSNFTLKIRSTKLEDSAMYFCASSRDFRNTGELFFGEGSRLTVL.

CDR3 nucleotide sequence: TGTGCCAGCAGCTTGGGGACTGCCGGACCGGATACGCAGTATTTT. It specifies CASSLGTAGPDTQYF. The chain employs TRBV13 and TRBJ2-3, with D possibly matching TRBD2 (6 bases). Between the trimmed V and J ends, which lost 3 bases and 6 bases, there was a span of 16 bases. This CDR3 is built from 15 residues. The germline V gene encodes CDR1 PRHDT and CDR2 FYEKMQ (reference sequence). The complete variable domain, with remaining parts taken from reference TRBV13 and TRBJ2-3, reads AAGVIQSPRHLIKEKRETATLKCYPIPRHDTVYWYQQGPGQDPQFLISFYEKMQSDKGSIPDRFSAQQFSDYHSELNMSSLELGDSALYFCASSLGTAGPDTQYFGPGTRLTVL.

This sequence joins TRBV18 and TRBJ1-5; TRBD1 might be the D (5 bases). V was clipped by 8 bases and J by 7 bases, with 21 bases between them. Germline assignment: CDR1 KGHSH and CDR2 LQKENI. This CDR3 spans 15 amino acids. This chain's CDR3 is CASAQGRGVSQPQHF. The CDR3 nucleotides read TGTGCCAGCGCACAAGGGAGGGGAGTATCACAGCCCCAGCATTTT.

The chain uses TRBV7-8 and TRBJ2-1; the D is unclear. Germline V gene sequence: CDR1 SGHVS, CDR2 FQNEAQ. Trimming cost V 8 bases and J 3 bases, with 17 bases left between them. The CDR3 is made up of 15 amino acids. CDR3 in DNA: TGTGCCAGCCTTCGTCCCGCGGCCCACTACAATGAGCAGTTCTTC. It encodes CASLRPAAHYNEQFF.

The CDR3 region has the DNA TGTGCCAGCAGCCCCGGAGTGGTCGCGAACACCGGGGAGCTGTTTTTT. Its protein product is CASSPGVVANTGELFF. The rearrangement links TRBV28 to TRBJ2-2; D gene ambiguous. Germline-derived CDR1 and CDR2 are MDHEN and SYDVKM. CDR3 size: 16 residues. The V gene lost 6 bases and the J gene lost 0 bases, with 14 bases spanning the gap.

V gene TRBV4-3 combines with J gene TRBJ1-2, with 8 bases that match TRBD1. CDR3 length: 15 amino acids. Germline assignment: CDR1 LGHNA and CDR2 YSLEER. V lost 2 bases, J lost 4 bases, and 6 bases stayed unmatched. CDR3 nucleotide sequence: TGCGCCAGCAGCCAATTTTCGACAGGGGTCTATGGCTACACCTTC. This encodes CASSQFSTGVYGYTF.

This chain links TRBV5-1 with TRBJ1-2; TRBD1 matches 8 bases. CDR1 and CDR2 (germline): SGHRS, YFSETQ. The ends lost 5 bases at V and 8 bases at J; junction bases unmatched: 11. The length of the CDR3 is 14 residues. CDR3 loop: CASRPDRGGSGYTF. CDR3 DNA: TGCGCCAGCAGGCCCGACAGGGGAGGGAGCGGCTACACCTTC.

This clone has only one observation. The chain employs TRBV5-1 and TRBJ2-3, with D unresolved. Germline V CDR1 and CDR2: SGHRS, YFSETQ. CDR3 size: 16 residues. V was clipped by 0 bases and J by 1 base, with 12 bases between them. The CDR3 here is CASSLERGTGTDTQYF. The CDR3 DNA reads TGCGCCAGCAGCTTGGAACGCGGTACGGGCACAGATACGCAGTATTTT.

This clone was recorded only once. V usage is TRBV7-2 and J usage is TRBJ1-4; TRBD1 is a possible D gene (5 bases). The CDR3 is made up of 14 amino acids. V was trimmed by 2 bases and J by 5 bases, leaving 9 bases between them. CDR1 is SGHTA and CDR2 is FQGNSA in the germline V gene. This CDR3 reads CASSLMGPNEKLFF. Here the CDR3 DNA reads TGTGCCAGCAGCTTAATGGGGCCGAATGAAAAACTGTTTTTT.

This chain uses TRBV27 with TRBJ2-6, with D perhaps TRBD1 (6 bases). This CDR3 spans 16 amino acids. Trimming cost V 8 bases and J 0 bases, with 14 bases left between them. Germline V lookup: CDR1 MNHEY, CDR2 SMNVEV (reference sequence). CDR3 DNA: TGTGCCAGCGGGACAAACACGGTCTCTGGGGCCAACGTCCTGACTTTC. The encoded protein is CASGTNTVSGANVLTF.